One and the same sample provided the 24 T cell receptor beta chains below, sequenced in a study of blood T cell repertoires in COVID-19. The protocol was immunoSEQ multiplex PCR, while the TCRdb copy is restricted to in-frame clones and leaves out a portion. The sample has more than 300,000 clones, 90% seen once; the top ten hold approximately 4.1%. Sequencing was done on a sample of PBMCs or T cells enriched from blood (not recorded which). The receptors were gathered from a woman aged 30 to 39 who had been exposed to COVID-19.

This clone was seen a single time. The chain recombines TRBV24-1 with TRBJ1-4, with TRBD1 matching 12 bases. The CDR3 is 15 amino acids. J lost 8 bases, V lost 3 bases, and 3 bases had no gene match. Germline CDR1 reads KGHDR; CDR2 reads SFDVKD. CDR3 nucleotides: TGTGCCACCAGTGATGCCGGGACAGGGGGCGAAAAACTGTTTTTT. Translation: CATSDAGTGGEKLFF.

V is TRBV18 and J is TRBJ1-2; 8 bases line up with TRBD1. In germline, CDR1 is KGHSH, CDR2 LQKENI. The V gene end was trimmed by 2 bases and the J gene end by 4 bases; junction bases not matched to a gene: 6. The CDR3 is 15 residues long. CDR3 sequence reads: CASSPFDRGGYGYTF. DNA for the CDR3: TGTGCCAGCTCACCATTCGACAGGGGAGGCTATGGCTACACCTTC.

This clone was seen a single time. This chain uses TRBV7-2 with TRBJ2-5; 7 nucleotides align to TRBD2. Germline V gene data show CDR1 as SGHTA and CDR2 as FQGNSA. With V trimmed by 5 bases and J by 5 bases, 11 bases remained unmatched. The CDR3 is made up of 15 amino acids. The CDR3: CASSLRTSSVETQYF. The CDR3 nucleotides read TGTGCCAGCAGCCTACGGACTAGTTCGGTTGAGACCCAGTACTTC.

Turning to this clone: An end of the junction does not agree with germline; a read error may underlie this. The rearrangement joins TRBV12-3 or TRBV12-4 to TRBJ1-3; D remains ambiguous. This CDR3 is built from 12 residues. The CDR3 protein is CASSLVKHPPFF. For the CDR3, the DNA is TGTGCCAGCAGTTTAGTTAAACATCCCCCATTTTTT.

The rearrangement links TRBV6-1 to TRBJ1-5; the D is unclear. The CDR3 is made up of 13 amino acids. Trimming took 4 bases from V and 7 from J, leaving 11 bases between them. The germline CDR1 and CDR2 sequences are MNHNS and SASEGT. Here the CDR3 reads CASSAVEKQPQHF. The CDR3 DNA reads TGTGCCAGCAGTGCGGTTGAAAAGCAGCCCCAGCATTTT.

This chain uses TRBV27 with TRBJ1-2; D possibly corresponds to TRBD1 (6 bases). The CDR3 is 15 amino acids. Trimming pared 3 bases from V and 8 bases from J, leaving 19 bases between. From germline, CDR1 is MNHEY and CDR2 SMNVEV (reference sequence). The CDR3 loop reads CASSFLSAGAGGYTF. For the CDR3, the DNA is TGTGCCAGCAGTTTCCTGAGTGCGGGGGCAGGAGGCTACACCTTC.

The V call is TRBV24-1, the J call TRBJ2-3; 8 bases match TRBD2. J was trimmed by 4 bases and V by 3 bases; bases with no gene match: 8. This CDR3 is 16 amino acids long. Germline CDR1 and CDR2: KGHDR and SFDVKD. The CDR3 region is CATSDPRGGMADTQYF. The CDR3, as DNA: TGTGCCACCAGTGATCCCCGGGGGGGAATGGCAGATACGCAGTATTTT.

The CDR3 bases are TGTGCCAGCAGCTTATGGCCCCAGACAGGGGGCTATCAGCCCCAGCATTTT. This encodes CASSLWPQTGGYQPQHF. The genes are TRBV7-9 and TRBJ1-5; 10 bases align to TRBD1. Trimming cost V 2 bases and J 5 bases; bases outside gene matches: 9. The CDR3 runs 17 residues. Germline lookup yields CDR1 SEHNR and CDR2 FQNEAQ (reference sequence).

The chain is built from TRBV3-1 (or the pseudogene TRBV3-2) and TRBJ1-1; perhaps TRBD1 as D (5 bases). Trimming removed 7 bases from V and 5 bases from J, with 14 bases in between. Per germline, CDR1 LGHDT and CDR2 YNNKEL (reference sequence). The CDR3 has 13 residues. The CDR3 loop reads CASTRAGRTEAFF. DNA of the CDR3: TGTGCCAGCACCAGAGCAGGGCGAACTGAAGCTTTCTTT.

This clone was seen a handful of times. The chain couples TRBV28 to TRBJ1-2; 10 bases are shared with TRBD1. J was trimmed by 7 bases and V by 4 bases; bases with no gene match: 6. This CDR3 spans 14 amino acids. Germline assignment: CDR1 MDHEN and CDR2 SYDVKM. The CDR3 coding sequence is TGTGCCAGCAGTTCACCGGGACAGGGGCCTGGCTACACCTTC. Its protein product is CASSSPGQGPGYTF.

Here the CDR3 DNA reads TGTGCCAGCAGCCCGGGACTAGCTGACAATGAGCAGTTCTTC. This encodes CASSPGLADNEQFF. The rearrangement uses TRBV5-6 and TRBJ2-1, with 9 bases lining up with TRBD2. The ends lost 4 bases at V and 5 bases at J; junction bases unmatched: 4. Germline CDR1 and CDR2: SGHDT and YYEEEE. CDR3 length: 14 amino acids.

CDR3 bases: TGTGCCACCAGTGATACTCCGGGACAGGGTCGAGAGACCCAGTACTTC. This encodes CATSDTPGQGRETQYF. The J gene is TRBJ2-5, the V gene TRBV24-1; the match to TRBD1 covers 9 bases. J was trimmed by 4 bases and V by 3 bases; bases with no gene match: 8. CDR3 size: 16 residues. CDR1 KGHDR and CDR2 SFDVKD come from the germline V gene.

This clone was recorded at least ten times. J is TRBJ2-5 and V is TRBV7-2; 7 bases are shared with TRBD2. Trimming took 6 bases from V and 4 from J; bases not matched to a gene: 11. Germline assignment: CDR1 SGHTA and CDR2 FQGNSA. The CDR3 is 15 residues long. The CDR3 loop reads CASSRLARIGETQYF. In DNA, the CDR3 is TGTGCCAGCAGTCGACTAGCACGCATCGGAGAGACCCAGTACTTC.

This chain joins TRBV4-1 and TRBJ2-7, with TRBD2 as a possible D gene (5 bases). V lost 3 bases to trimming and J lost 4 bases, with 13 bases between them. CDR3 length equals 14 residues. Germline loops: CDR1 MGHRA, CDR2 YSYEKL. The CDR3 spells CASSHARSGYEQYF. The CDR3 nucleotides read TGCGCCAGCAGCCACGCCCGGAGCGGATACGAGCAGTACTTC.

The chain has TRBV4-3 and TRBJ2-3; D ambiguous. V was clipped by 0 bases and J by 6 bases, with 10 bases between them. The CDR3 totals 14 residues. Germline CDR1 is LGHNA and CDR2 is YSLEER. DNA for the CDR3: TGCGCCAGCAGCCAAGAGTGGCTGGAGGATACGCAGTATTTT. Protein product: CASSQEWLEDTQYF.

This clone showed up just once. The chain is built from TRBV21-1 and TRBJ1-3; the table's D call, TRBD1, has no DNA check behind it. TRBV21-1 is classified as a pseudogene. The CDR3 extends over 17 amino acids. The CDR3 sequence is CASSLVGTACSGNTIYF. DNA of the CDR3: TGTGCCAGCAGCCTTGTCGGGACAGCGTGCTCTGGAAACACCATATATTTT.

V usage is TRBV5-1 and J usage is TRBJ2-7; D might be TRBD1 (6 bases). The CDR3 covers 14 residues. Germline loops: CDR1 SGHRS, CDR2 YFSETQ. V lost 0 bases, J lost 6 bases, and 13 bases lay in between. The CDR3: CASSLGHRDAEQYF. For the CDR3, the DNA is TGCGCCAGCAGCTTGGGGCACAGGGACGCCGAGCAGTACTTC.

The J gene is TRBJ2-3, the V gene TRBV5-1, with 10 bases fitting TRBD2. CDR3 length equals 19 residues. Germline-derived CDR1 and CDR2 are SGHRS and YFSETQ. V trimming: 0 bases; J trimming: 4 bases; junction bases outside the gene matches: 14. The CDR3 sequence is CASSLAGASGGAQADTQYF. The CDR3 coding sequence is TGCGCCAGCAGCTTGGCCGGGGCTAGCGGGGGCGCGCAAGCAGATACGCAGTATTTT.

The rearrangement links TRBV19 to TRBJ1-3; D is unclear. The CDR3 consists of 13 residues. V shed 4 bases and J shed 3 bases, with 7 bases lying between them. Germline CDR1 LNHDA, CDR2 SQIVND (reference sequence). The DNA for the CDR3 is TGTGCCAGTAGTAGCAGACTTGGAAACACCATATATTTT. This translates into CASSSRLGNTIYF.

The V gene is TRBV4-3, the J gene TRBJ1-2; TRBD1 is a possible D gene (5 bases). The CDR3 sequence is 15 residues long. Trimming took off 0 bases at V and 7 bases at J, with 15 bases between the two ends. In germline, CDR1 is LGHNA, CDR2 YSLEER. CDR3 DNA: TGCGCCAGCAGCCAAGATCGATACGGAGGGGTTGGCTACACCTTC. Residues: CASSQDRYGGVGYTF.

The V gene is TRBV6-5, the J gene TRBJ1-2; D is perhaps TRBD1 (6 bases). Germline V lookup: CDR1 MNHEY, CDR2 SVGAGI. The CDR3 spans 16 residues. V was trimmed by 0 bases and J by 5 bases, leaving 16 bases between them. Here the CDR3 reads CASSYSIRTADYGYTF. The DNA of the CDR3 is TGTGCCAGCAGTTACTCTATCCGGACAGCCGATTATGGCTACACCTTC.

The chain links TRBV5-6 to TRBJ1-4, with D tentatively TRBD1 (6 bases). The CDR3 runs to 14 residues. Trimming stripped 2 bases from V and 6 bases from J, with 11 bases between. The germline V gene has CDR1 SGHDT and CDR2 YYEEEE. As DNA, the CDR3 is TGTGCCAGCAGCTTACAGGGCTTCGATGAAAAACTGTTTTTT. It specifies CASSLQGFDEKLFF.

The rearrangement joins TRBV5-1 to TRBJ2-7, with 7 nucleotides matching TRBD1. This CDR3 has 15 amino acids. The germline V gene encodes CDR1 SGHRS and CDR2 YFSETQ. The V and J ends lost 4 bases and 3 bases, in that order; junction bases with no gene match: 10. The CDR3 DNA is TGCGCCAGCAGCCCCCAGGGGGACAACTTCTACGAGCAGTACTTC. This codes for CASSPQGDNFYEQYF.

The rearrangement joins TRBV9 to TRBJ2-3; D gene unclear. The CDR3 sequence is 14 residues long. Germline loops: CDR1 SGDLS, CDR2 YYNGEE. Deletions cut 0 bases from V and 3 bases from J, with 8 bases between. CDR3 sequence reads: CASSVDILTDTQYF. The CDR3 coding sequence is TGTGCCAGCAGCGTAGACATTCTTACAGATACGCAGTATTTT.